The 27 T cell receptor beta chains given below trace back to one sample, sequenced in a study of cytomegalovirus exposure and HLA in healthy donors. TCRdb's table, derived via immunoSEQ multiplex PCR, lists solely in-frame clones and lacks some. Of about 130,000 clones listed, just under 90% are singletons. The specimen sequenced was PBMCs. The receptors shown here come from a man aged 25-45 years in good health and CMV-seronegative.

CDR3 nucleotide sequence: TGTGCCAGCAGCGACTCGTGGAAAAACAGGGTGGGGCTAAGGGGGTATGAAAAACTGTTTTTT. Amino acids: CASSDSWKNRVGLRGYEKLFF. This chain joins TRBV21-1 and TRBJ1-4; the D call in the table, TRBD1, was not verified against the DNA. TRBV21-1 is given as a pseudogene. The CDR3 runs 21 residues.

The rearrangement uses TRBV5-4 and TRBJ2-2; perhaps TRBD2 as D (5 bases). The CDR3 loop spans 12 amino acids. Germline-derived CDR1 and CDR2 are SGHNT and YYREEE (reference sequence). V gave up 6 bases and J gave up 7 bases, with 10 bases separating them. The DNA for the CDR3 is TGTGCCAGCACACAAGGAGGCGGGGAGCTGTTTTTT. It encodes CASTQGGGELFF.

The V gene is TRBV29-1, the J gene TRBJ1-2; 7 bases match TRBD1. Trimming at V came to 4 bases and at J to 3 bases, leaving 11 bases not matched to a gene. Germline CDR1 and CDR2: SQVTM and ANQGSEA. CDR3 length equals 15 residues. The CDR3 protein is CSVVALTGTDYGYTF. As DNA, the CDR3 is TGCAGCGTTGTTGCGTTGACAGGGACGGACTATGGCTACACCTTC.

V gene TRBV5-1 combines with J gene TRBJ1-1; D perhaps matches TRBD1 (5 bases). The germline V gene encodes CDR1 SGHRS and CDR2 YFSETQ. The V end was cut by 2 bases, the J end by 4 bases, with 15 bases between. The CDR3 spans 15 residues. CDR3 in amino acids: CASSLTLAGGTEAFF. The CDR3 coding sequence is TGCGCCAGCAGCTTAACTTTAGCGGGGGGCACTGAAGCTTTCTTT.

The V and J genes are TRBV7-9 and TRBJ2-5; 8 positions match TRBD1. CDR3 length: 15 amino acids. The V segment lost 5 bases and the J segment 5 bases; nucleotides outside the gene matches: 10. Germline-derived CDR1 and CDR2 are SEHNR and FQNEAQ (reference sequence). The CDR3, as DNA: TGTGCCAGCAGCCCGACGACAGGGGCCAGTGAGACCCAGTACTTC. Protein product: CASSPTTGASETQYF. Together with reference TRBV7-9 and TRBJ2-5, the CDR3 gives the full variable domain: DTGVSQNPRHKITKRGQNVTFRCDPISEHNRLYWYRQTLGQGPEFLTYFQNEAQLEKSRLLSDRFSAERPKGSFSTLEIQRTEQGDSAMYLCASSPTTGASETQYFGPGTRLLVL.

V usage is TRBV5-4 and J usage is TRBJ2-7; D is possibly TRBD2 (6 bases). Germline loops: CDR1 SGHNT, CDR2 YYREEE (reference sequence). Trimming cost V 2 bases and J 6 bases, with 9 bases left between them. The CDR3 is 12 amino acids. The CDR3, as DNA: TGTGCCAGCAGCTTCCGGGGGAGCGAGCAGTACTTC. It is translated as CASSFRGSEQYF.

This clone was seen only once. The J gene is TRBJ2-7, the V gene TRBV6-5, with TRBD1 matching over 8 bases. The CDR3 has 13 residues. V lost 4 bases, J lost 3 bases, and 2 bases stayed unmatched. The germline V gene encodes CDR1 MNHEY and CDR2 SVGAGI. The CDR3 DNA sequence: TGTGCCAGCAGTTTCGGGACAGGCTACGAGCAGTACTTC. Amino acid sequence: CASSFGTGYEQYF.

The genes are TRBV7-9 and TRBJ2-5; D gene ambiguous. From germline, CDR1 is SEHNR and CDR2 FQNEAQ (reference sequence). This CDR3 is 12 amino acids long. Trimming stripped 1 base from V and 5 bases from J, with 5 bases between. The CDR3 is CASSLVEETQYF. The CDR3, as DNA: TGTGCCAGCAGCTTAGTTGAGGAGACCCAGTACTTC.

The chain recombines TRBV23-1 with TRBJ1-4; 8 nucleotides line up with TRBD1. TRBV23-1 belongs to the ORF category, with a function that is uncertain. This CDR3 has 14 amino acids. V trimming: 6 bases; J trimming: 8 bases; junction bases outside the gene matches: 8. CDR3 bases: TGCGCCAGCAGCCGTGACAGGGGAGGGGAAAAACTGTTTTTT. Its protein is CASSRDRGGEKLFF.

The J gene is TRBJ2-3, the V gene TRBV19; 7 bases match TRBD1. Looked up from germline, CDR1 is LNHDA and CDR2 is SQIVND (reference sequence). This CDR3 comprises 13 residues. Trimming cost V 6 bases and J 0 bases; bases outside gene matches: 0. The CDR3 sequence is CASRDRSTDTQYF. Written as DNA, the CDR3 is TGTGCCAGTAGGGACAGGAGCACAGATACGCAGTATTTT.

The chain links TRBV28 to TRBJ1-1; weak D call: TRBD1 (5 bases). This CDR3 is 12 amino acids long. The V gene lost 10 bases and the J gene lost 6 bases, with 15 bases spanning the gap. CDR1 MDHEN and CDR2 SYDVKM come from the germline V gene. The CDR3 nucleotides are TGTGCCATCAAGCCAGGGTCTGCTGAAGCTTTCTTT. Translated, it gives CAIKPGSAEAFF. Full variable domain (outside the CDR3, taken from reference TRBV28 and TRBJ1-1): DVKVTQSSRYLVKRTGEKVFLECVQDMDHENMFWYRQDPGLGLRLIYFSYDVKMKEKGDIPEGYSVSREKKERFSLILESASTNQTSMYLCAIKPGSAEAFFGQGTRLTVV.

The chain employs TRBV19 and TRBJ1-5; maybe TRBD1 (5 bases). CDR3 length: 16 residues. Germline-derived CDR1 and CDR2 are LNHDA and SQIVND (reference sequence). Trimming pared 9 bases from V and 9 bases from J, leaving 27 bases between. The CDR3 nucleotides read TGTGCCAGCAGCACCTTGCCGGCGGCAGCGGGGGTGCCCCAGCATTTT. Its protein product is CASSTLPAAAGVPQHF.

CDR3 nucleotides: TGTGCCAGCAGACCTAGCGTTTCCTACGAGCAGTACTTC. It yields the protein CASRPSVSYEQYF. The chain is built from TRBV2 and TRBJ2-7; a weak D match, TRBD2 (6 bases). Germline CDR1 reads SNHLY; CDR2 reads FYNNEI. The CDR3 is made up of 13 amino acids. V lost 6 bases and J 1 base, leaving 10 bases between the germline ends.

The chain carries TRBV2 and TRBJ1-3; D remains ambiguous. CDR3 length equals 14 residues. Germline V lookup: CDR1 SNHLY, CDR2 FYNNEI. Trimming left V 6 bases short and J 0 bases short, with 9 bases between. In nucleotides, the CDR3 is TGTGCCAGCAGCCTTGGGCGCTCTGGAAACACCATATATTTT. This encodes CASSLGRSGNTIYF.

The chain carries TRBV7-9 and TRBJ2-1; 8 positions match TRBD1. Germline CDR1 is SEHNR and CDR2 is FQNEAQ (reference sequence). Losses at the gene ends were 3 bases for V and 3 bases for J; bases not matched to a gene: 10. This CDR3 has 17 amino acids. The CDR3 loop is CASSLGTGFGYYNEQFF. The CDR3 DNA follows: TGTGCCAGCAGCTTGGGGACAGGTTTTGGGTACTACAATGAGCAGTTCTTC.

In its sample, this clone was seen a few times. The CDR3 protein is CASRPGTENSPLHF. Here the CDR3 DNA reads TGCGCCAGCAGACCAGGGACAGAGAATTCACCCCTCCACTTT. V usage is TRBV10-2 and J usage is TRBJ1-6, with TRBD1 matching 7 bases. Germline V gene lookup returns CDR1 WSHSY and CDR2 SAAADI. J lost 7 bases, V lost 6 bases, and 6 bases had no gene match. The CDR3 is 14 residues long.

The V and J genes are TRBV5-4 and TRBJ1-4; 7 bases are shared with TRBD1. With 0 bases clipped from V and 5 bases from J, the junction kept 10 bases outside the gene matches. Germline CDR1 and CDR2: SGHNT and YYREEE (reference sequence). The CDR3 is 17 amino acids. The chain's CDR3 is CASSLDVGDSLNEKLFF. DNA of the CDR3: TGTGCCAGCAGCTTGGATGTCGGGGACAGCCTCAATGAAAAACTGTTTTTT.

To note about this clone: Other DNA sequences within the sample encode an identical CDR3. The chain couples TRBV28 to TRBJ2-7; the match to TRBD1 covers 8 bases. The V gene end was trimmed by 3 bases and the J gene end by 5 bases; junction bases not matched to a gene: 3. The germline gives CDR1 MDHEN, CDR2 SYDVKM. This CDR3 contains 13 residues. CDR3 protein: CASSLDRVHEQYF. Here the CDR3 DNA reads TGTGCCAGCAGTTTGGACAGGGTCCACGAGCAGTACTTC.

DNA for the CDR3: TGTGCCAGCAGTTACTCGTTCGCAGGGGGCAATCAGCCCCAGCATTTT. Protein: CASSYSFAGGNQPQHF. The genes are TRBV6-5 and TRBJ1-5, with TRBD1 as a possible D gene (6 bases). The V gene's germline CDR1 is MNHEY and CDR2 SVGAGI. This CDR3 spans 16 amino acids. Trimming stripped 0 bases from V and 2 bases from J, with 11 bases between.

The chain joins TRBV18 to TRBJ2-5; a possible D gene is TRBD2 (6 bases). Looked up from germline, CDR1 is KGHSH and CDR2 is LQKENI. Trimming shortened V by 6 bases and J by 3 bases, and 14 bases separated the two germline ends. This CDR3 is built from 14 residues. The CDR3 here is CASSTGDGEETQYF. In DNA form, the CDR3 reads TGTGCCAGCTCTACGGGGGACGGTGAAGAGACCCAGTACTTC.

This clone was seen just once. The CDR3 region has the DNA TGTGCCAGCAGCTTAATAGAAGGGGCTATTTCACCCCTCCACTTT. The encoded protein is CASSLIEGAISPLHF. The genes are TRBV7-2 and TRBJ1-6; D perhaps matches TRBD1 (5 bases). The CDR3 is 15 amino acids. CDR1 is SGHTA and CDR2 is FQGNSA in the germline V gene. V dropped 2 bases and J dropped 9 bases, with 14 bases sitting between them.

This clone was found once. CDR3 amino acids: CATSRYQGSNQPQHF. DNA of the CDR3: TGTGCCACCAGCAGATATCAGGGGAGCAATCAGCCCCAGCATTTT. The chain couples TRBV15 to TRBJ1-5; D perhaps matches TRBD1 (6 bases). Looked up from germline, CDR1 is LNHNV and CDR2 is YYDKDF (reference sequence). Deletions cut 2 bases from V and 1 base from J, with 9 bases between. The CDR3 totals 15 residues. Complete variable domain (other parts from reference TRBV15 and TRBJ1-5): DAMVIQNPRYQVTQFGKPVTLSCSQTLNHNVMYWYQQKSSQAPKLLFHYYDKDFNNEADTPDNFQSRRPNTSFCFLDIRSPGLGDTAMYLCATSRYQGSNQPQHFGDGTRLSIL.

The chain carries TRBV4-3 and TRBJ2-2; TRBD2 matches at 8 bases. The CDR3 spans 17 residues. Germline loops: CDR1 LGHNA, CDR2 YSLEER. The junction had 13 bases not matched to a gene; V was cut back by 4 bases and J by 6 bases. CDR3 in amino acids: CASSPGGGSTRAGELFF. The CDR3 DNA reads TGCGCCAGCAGCCCGGGGGGGGGAAGCACTAGGGCCGGGGAGCTGTTTTTT.

The J gene is TRBJ1-2, the V gene TRBV6-1; D is unresolved. V lost 1 base and J lost 3, with 12 bases in between. Germline-derived CDR1 and CDR2 are MNHNS and SASEGT. This CDR3 comprises 15 residues. The CDR3 is CASSEVGEADYGYTF. DNA of the CDR3: TGTGCCAGCAGTGAAGTTGGAGAAGCGGACTATGGCTACACCTTC.

The chain links TRBV27 to TRBJ1-1, with a tentative D call TRBD1 (6 bases). This CDR3 has 15 residues. Germline CDR1 reads MNHEY; CDR2 reads SMNVEV (reference sequence). The ends were cut back, 10 bases at V and 0 bases at J, with 18 bases in the middle. The CDR3 DNA follows: TGTGCCACAGCAGCCTCAGGGGCGTTGAACACTGAAGCTTTCTTT. This gives the protein CATAASGALNTEAFF.

The chain employs TRBV18 and TRBJ1-5, with 7 bases lining up with TRBD1. V was clipped by 3 bases and J by 3 bases; unmatched bases: 5. This CDR3 is 15 amino acids long. The germline gives CDR1 KGHSH, CDR2 LQKENI. The CDR3, as DNA: TGTGCCAGCTCACCCGACAGGGTGGCCAATCAGCCCCAGCATTTT. Protein product: CASSPDRVANQPQHF.

The CDR3 region has the DNA TGTGCCAGCAGTTACGGGACAGTCTCTGGAAACACCATATATTTT. Translating gives CASSYGTVSGNTIYF. V gene TRBV6-5 combines with J gene TRBJ1-3; 7 positions agree with TRBD1. Trimming removed 2 bases from V and 0 bases from J; junction bases left unmatched: 1. Germline V gene sequence: CDR1 MNHEY, CDR2 SVGAGI. The CDR3 extends over 15 amino acids.